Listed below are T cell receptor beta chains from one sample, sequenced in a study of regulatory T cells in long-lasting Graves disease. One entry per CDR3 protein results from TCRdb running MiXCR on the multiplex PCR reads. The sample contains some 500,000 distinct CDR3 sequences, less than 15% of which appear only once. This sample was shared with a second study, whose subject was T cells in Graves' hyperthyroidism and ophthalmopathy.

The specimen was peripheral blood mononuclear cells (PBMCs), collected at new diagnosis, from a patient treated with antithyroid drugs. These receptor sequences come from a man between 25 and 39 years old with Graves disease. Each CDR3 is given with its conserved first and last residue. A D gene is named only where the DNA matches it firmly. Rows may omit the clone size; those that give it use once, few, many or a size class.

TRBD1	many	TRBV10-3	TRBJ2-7	TGTGCCGTCGGACAGGCCCTGGAAATATACGAGCAGTACTTC	CAVGQALEIYEQYF
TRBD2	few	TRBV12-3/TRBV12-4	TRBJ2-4	TGTGCCAGCAGTTCTAGCGGGAGTTGGGACATTCAGTACTTC	CASSSSGSWDIQYF
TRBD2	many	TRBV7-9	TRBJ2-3	TGTGCCAGCAGCCCTGATCGCGGGAGGAGCACAGATACGCAGTATTTT	CASSPDRGRSTDTQYF
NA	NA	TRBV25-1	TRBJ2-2	TGTGCCAGCAGTGAAATTGGGGTAGCGGCCAGGAACACCGGGGAGCTGTTTTTT	CASSEIGVAARNTGELFF
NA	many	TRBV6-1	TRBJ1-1	TGTGCCAGCAGTGAATTCGGAGGCGACACTGAAGCTTTCTTT	CASSEFGGDTEAFF
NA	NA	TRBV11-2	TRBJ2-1	TGTGCCAGCAGCAGACCTTCCGGACGGAGATACAATGAGCAGTTCTTC	CASSRPSGRRYNEQFF
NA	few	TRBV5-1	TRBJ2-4	TGCGCCAGCAGCCTTCACCGGCCCATAGCCAAAAACATTCAGTACTTC	CASSLHRPIAKNIQYF
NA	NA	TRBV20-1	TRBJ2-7	TGCAGTGCTACCGGGGGGCGGGGTACCTACAATGAGCAGTACTTC	CSATGGRGTYNEQYF
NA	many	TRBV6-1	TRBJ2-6	TGTGCCAGCACCCGCCGGACAGCGTTCCCTGGGGCCAACGTCCTGACTTTC	CASTRRTAFPGANVLTF
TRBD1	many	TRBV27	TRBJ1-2	TGTGCCAGCAGTCCCCAGACAGGGGGTGACGGCTACACCTTC	CASSPQTGGDGYTF
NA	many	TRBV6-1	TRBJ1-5	TGTGCCAGCAGTCCTCAGGGTAACGATCAGCCCCAGCATTTT	CASSPQGNDQPQHF
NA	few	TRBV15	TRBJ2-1	TGTGCCACCAGCGTGTCGAGCGGAAACAATGAGCAGTTCTTC	CATSVSSGNNEQFF